The 9 T cell receptor beta chains listed next were all sequenced from one sample in a study of blood T cell repertoires in COVID-19. TCRdb's copy holds only in-frame clones and misses some; the assay was immunoSEQ multiplex PCR. The top ten hold about 9.8% of the sample, which has about 210,000 clones, approximately 81% seen once. What was sequenced was PBMCs or T cells enriched from blood (not recorded which). These TCRs come from a woman in her fifties or sixties with acute COVID-19.

The rearrangement joins TRBV7-9 to TRBJ2-7; 7 bases match TRBD1. Trimming cost V 5 bases and J 0 bases; bases outside gene matches: 10. Germline CDR1 and CDR2: SEHNR and FQNEAQ (reference sequence). The CDR3 sequence is 16 residues long. The CDR3 nucleotides read TGTGCCAGCAGCGGACAGGACCGGGACGGCTCCTACGAGCAGTACTTC. It is translated as CASSGQDRDGSYEQYF. Full variable domain (remainder filled in from reference TRBV7-9 and TRBJ2-7): DTGVSQNPRHKITKRGQNVTFRCDPISEHNRLYWYRQTLGQGPEFLTYFQNEAQLEKSRLLSDRFSAERPKGSFSTLEIQRTEQGDSAMYLCASSGQDRDGSYEQYFGPGTRLTVT.

In its sample, this clone was seen once. This chain links TRBV29-1 with TRBJ2-2, with D uncertain. CDR1 is SQVTM, CDR2 ANQGSEA, per germline. The CDR3 is 13 residues long. Trimming pared 5 bases from V and 0 bases from J, leaving 7 bases between. The CDR3 DNA follows: TGCAGCGTTTCAGTGACGAACACCGGGGAGCTGTTTTTT. Amino acid sequence: CSVSVTNTGELFF.

V gene TRBV4-3 combines with J gene TRBJ1-2; no definite D call. Germline CDR1 reads LGHNA; CDR2 reads YSLEER. V gave up 0 bases and J gave up 7 bases, with 15 bases separating them. There are 15 residues in the CDR3. The CDR3 region has the DNA TGCGCCAGCAGCCAAGATCTTCGGGGAATAGGTGGCTACACCTTC. Encoded protein: CASSQDLRGIGGYTF.

The chain recombines TRBV28 with TRBJ2-7; D unclear. V lost 5 bases to trimming and J lost 6 bases, with 8 bases between them. CDR1 and CDR2 (germline): MDHEN, SYDVKM. This CDR3 comprises 11 residues. This CDR3 reads CASSGEVEQYF. The CDR3 DNA reads as TGTGCCAGCAGTGGTGAGGTCGAGCAGTACTTC.

Only a few counts were recorded for this clone. This chain links TRBV6-2 or TRBV6-3 with TRBJ1-3; a weak D match, TRBD1 (5 bases). Trimming removed 10 bases from V and 2 bases from J, with 15 bases in between. The CDR3 length is 14 residues. Germline V gene data show CDR1 as MNHEY and CDR2 as SVGEGT. The CDR3, as DNA: TGTGCCACCGGCCCCGGGGGGACTGGAAACACCATATATTTT. Amino acids: CATGPGGTGNTIYF.

This clone was detected once. The J gene is TRBJ2-2, the V gene TRBV2; D possibly corresponds to TRBD2 (6 bases). CDR3 length: 16 residues. Between the trimmed V and J ends, which lost 6 bases and 1 base, there was a span of 15 bases. The V gene's germline CDR1 is SNHLY and CDR2 FYNNEI. The CDR3 nucleotides are TGTGCCAGCAGAAAAATGGAGGGATTGAACACCGGGGAGCTGTTTTTT. This encodes CASRKMEGLNTGELFF.

The rearrangement uses TRBV21-1 and TRBJ1-1. TRBV21-1 is described as a pseudogene. The CDR3 sequence is 12 residues long. The CDR3 nucleotides are TGTGCCAGCAGCAAAGTTTTCGTTGAAGCTTTCTTT. The encoded protein is CASSKVFVEAFF.

This chain links TRBV18 with TRBJ2-7, with no clear D. Deletions cut 2 bases from V and 7 bases from J, with 18 bases between. The germline V gene encodes CDR1 KGHSH and CDR2 LQKENI. The CDR3 contains 15 residues. The CDR3 DNA sequence: TGTGCCAGCTCACCAGATTTCGGTGGCGGATCGGAGCAGTACTTC. Its translation is CASSPDFGGGSEQYF.

CDR3 sequence reads: CATSDNTGELDTQYF. The CDR3 coding sequence is TGTGCCACCAGTGATAACACAGGGGAGTTGGATACGCAGTATTTT. V usage is TRBV24-1 and J usage is TRBJ2-3; the match to TRBD1 covers 7 bases. The CDR3 is 15 amino acids. Germline V CDR1 and CDR2: KGHDR, SFDVKD. The V gene end was trimmed by 3 bases and the J gene end by 6 bases; junction bases not matched to a gene: 8.